The clone carrying this T cell receptor (beta chain) was seen only once. Its antigen is not known. Pooling covered second doses at about 4 or about 12 weeks. V was cut by 2 bases and J by 2 bases, with 17 bases left in between. CDR3 length: 17 amino acids. Germline CDR1 MGHRA, CDR2 YSYEKL. The data originate from a study of T cell responses to AZD1222 COVID-19 vaccine. Sequenced by immunoSEQ multiplex PCR; TCRdb stores in-frame clones only, minus some. The sample lists tens of thousands of clones, 89% occurring once. Study-level findings and limits: Clonal diversity may have been underestimated, and the donors were mostly white British, with more females than males. Spike regions recognized by vaccine-associated CD4 TCRs spanned the protein, led by 160-218 and 743-854.

The source of this sequence is an adult who received the AZD1222 COVID-19 vaccine. V is TRBV4-1 and J is TRBJ2-3, with D perhaps given as TRBD1 or TRBD2 (7 bases each). Sequenced here: peripheral blood, sampled 28 days after the second AZD1222 dose. The CDR3 protein is CASSQREGRGSTDTQYF. As DNA, the CDR3 is TGCGCCAGCAGCCAAAGGGAGGGCAGGGGGTCCACAGATACGCAGTATTTT.